The 28 T cell receptor delta chains reported below all come from one sample, sequenced in a study of γδ T cells in repeated Plasmodium falciparum infection. TCRdb ran CATT on the multiplex PCR reads. Among around 89,000 delta-chain clones listed, almost 1.5% were seen once. Bulk repertoires came from Vgamma9/Vdelta2+ or Vdelta2-negative gammadelta T cells flow-sorted from PBMC. Sequenced: gamma-delta T cells from blood. Receptor source: a pool of human donors (malaria-infected and uninfected, not separated).

As regards this clone: This likely came from a read error, as a far larger clone is one base away. This CDR3 is also generated by other DNA sequences in the sample. The rearrangement links TRDV1 to TRDJ1, with 11 bases identical to TRDD3. The J gene was missing in TCRdb and was found by matching the end of the DNA to germline. Germline CDR1 and CDR2: TSWWSYY and QGS. V trimming: 0 bases; J trimming: 0 bases; junction bases outside the gene matches: 21. The CDR3 runs 23 residues. CDR3: CALGELASSILYWGIKYTDKLIF. The CDR3 DNA reads as TGTGCTCTTGGGGAACTGGCCTCCTCTATCCTGTACTGGGGGATAAAGTACACCGATAAACTCATCTTT.

This clone has a handful of counts. This DNA's translation and the protein TCRdb lists, from a much larger clone, do not match at residue 10, likely due to a read error; the protein shown is translated from the DNA. The J gene is TRDJ1, the V gene TRDV2, with D tentatively TRDD3 (5 bases). Germline matching of the DNA provided the J gene here, since TCRdb leaves it blank. The CDR3 length is 17 residues. V lost 0 bases and J lost 8, with 24 bases in between. Germline V gene data show CDR1 as GEAIGNYY and CDR2 as EKD. The CDR3 nucleotides are TGTGCCTGTGACACCGTGGGGTTAACTGAGGGAGTACAAAAACTCATCTTT. Protein sequence: CACDTVGLTEGVQKLIF.

A remark on this clone: This likely came from a read error, as a far larger clone is one base away. This same CDR3 is encoded by further DNA sequences in the sample. V is TRDV2 and J is TRDJ1; 12 nucleotides agree with TRDD3. The J gene was not available in TCRdb and was assigned here by matching the DNA to germline segments. The germline V gene has CDR1 GEAIGNYY and CDR2 EKD. The V segment lost 0 bases and the J segment 0 bases; nucleotides outside the gene matches: 10. The CDR3 length is 19 residues. The CDR3 loop is CACDTLVLGDTRDTDKLIF. DNA for the CDR3: TGTGCCTGTGACACCTTAGTGCTGGGGGATACGCGGGACACCGATAAACTCATCTTT.

This clone has ten or more counts. The chain couples TRDV3 to TRDJ1, with 9 bases identical to TRDD3. The CDR3 has 16 residues. V was clipped by 4 bases and J by 0 bases; unmatched bases: 12. CDR1 TVYSNPD and CDR2 GDNSRS come from the germline V gene (reference sequence). CDR3: CASSYWGIGDTDKLIF. CDR3 bases: TGTGCCTCTTCTTATTGGGGGATAGGGGACACCGATAAACTCATCTTT.

This clone was seen a few times. TCRdb's entry gives the protein of a much larger clone, which mismatches this DNA's translation at residue 16, likely from a read error; the protein reported here is translated from the DNA. The rearrangement uses TRDV1 and TRDJ1, with 13 bases lining up with TRDD3. Because TCRdb records no J gene, it was assigned here through a match of the DNA to germline. CDR1 and CDR2 (germline): TSWWSYY, QGS. The CDR3 length is 21 residues. J gave up 3 bases and V 1 base, and 17 bases lay outside the gene matches. Here the CDR3 reads CALGEHVRRPVTGGYADKLIF. CDR3 nucleotides: TGTGCTCTTGGGGAACACGTCAGGAGGCCCGTTACTGGGGGATACGCCGATAAACTCATCTTT.

Comments on this clone: TCRdb's protein for this DNA is that of a much larger clone and differs from the translation at residue 9, likely a read error; the protein shown is the DNA translation. V is TRDV2 and J is TRDJ1; 9 nucleotides match TRDD3. Here the J gene came from matching the DNA to germline, since TCRdb omits it. This CDR3 spans 15 amino acids. CDR1 and CDR2 (germline): GEAIGNYY, EKD. The V and J ends lost 3 bases and 3 bases, in that order; junction bases with no gene match: 7. In DNA form, the CDR3 reads TGTGCCTGTGACTTGCTGGGGGATCTCGCCGATAAACTCATCTTT. It specifies CACDLLGDLADKLIF.

This clone was observed a handful of times. The TCRdb protein comes from a much larger clone and disagrees with this DNA's translation at residue 15, likely due to a read error; the protein given here is derived from the DNA. In DNA, the CDR3 is TGTGCCTGTGACACATCGCCTAGTGGACTGGGGGATAAGGCCATCTACTCCTGGGACACCCGACAGATGTTTTTC. Its translation: CACDTSPSGLGDKAIYSWDTRQMFF. J is TRDJ3 and V is TRDV2; 11 positions match TRDD3. The CDR3 loop spans 25 amino acids. Looked up from germline, CDR1 is GEAIGNYY and CDR2 is EKD. With 1 base clipped from V and 0 bases from J, the junction kept 22 bases outside the gene matches.

Remarks on this clone: Given a far larger clone just one base away, this is likely a sequencing read error. This sample includes further DNA sequences coding for the same CDR3. The chain links TRDV1 to TRDJ1; D may be TRDD3 (6 bases). CDR1 is TSWWSYY and CDR2 is QGS in the germline V gene. The CDR3 length is 19 residues. The DNA for the CDR3 is TGTGCTCTTGGGGAAAGGAGTAGGCCTACTGGGATGTACACCAATAAACTCATCTTT. It encodes CALGERSRPTGMYTNKLIF.

This clone was detected only a few times. The TCRdb record carries a much larger clone's protein, which differs from this DNA's translation at residue 11; a read error is the likely cause, and the protein listed here is the DNA translation. The chain uses TRDV2 and TRDJ3, with D perhaps matching TRDD3 (5 bases). No J gene was available from TCRdb, and it was assigned here by a germline match of the DNA. The V gene's germline CDR1 is GEAIGNYY and CDR2 EKD. This CDR3 contains 16 residues. The CDR3 region has the DNA TGTGCCTGTGACCCGCGGAGCTCCTGGGACGCCCGACAGATGTTTTTC. It is translated as CACDPRSSWDARQMFF.

This clone has more than one count but fewer than ten. TCRdb's entry gives the protein of a much larger clone, which mismatches this DNA's translation at residue 14, likely from a read error; the protein reported here is translated from the DNA. V usage is TRDV2 and J usage is TRDJ3, with D possibly TRDD2 on 7 matching bases. The J gene is absent in TCRdb and was assigned here via DNA matching to germline. Germline V gives CDR1 GEAIGNYY, CDR2 EKD. The CDR3 consists of 19 residues. The CDR3 region is CACDSILGLPSWDARQMFF. The CDR3 nucleotides are TGTGCCTGTGACTCTATACTGGGCCTCCCTTCCTGGGACGCCCGACAGATGTTTTTC.

This clone was detected ten times or more. The V and J genes are TRDV1 and TRDJ1; 9 bases are a match to TRDD3. The J gene was missing in TCRdb and was found by matching the end of the DNA to germline. The CDR3 is 19 residues long. Germline V lookup: CDR1 TSWWSYY, CDR2 QGS. V dropped 0 bases and J dropped 0; count of bases not matched to a gene: 11. In nucleotides, the CDR3 is TGTGCTCTTGGGGAACTTCCGGTACTGGGGGAGAAGTACACCGATAAACTCATCTTT. It is translated as CALGELPVLGEKYTDKLIF.

This clone has a handful of counts. TCRdb records a much larger clone's protein for this DNA, with a difference at residue 9 that likely arises from a read error; the protein given is the translation of the DNA. This chain uses TRDV1 with TRDJ1; 8 positions agree with TRDD3. Assignment of the J gene here rests on matching the DNA to germline, because TCRdb gives none. The CDR3 totals 26 residues. Germline lookup yields CDR1 TSWWSYY and CDR2 QGS. Germline trimming cut 0 bases from V and 0 bases from J; bases unmatched to any gene: 33. The CDR3 sequence: CALGELGRDLPTPWGRNLMYTDKLIF. As DNA, the CDR3 is TGTGCTCTTGGGGAACTGGGGAGGGACCTTCCCACGCCCTGGGGGAGAAACCTGATGTACACCGATAAACTCATCTTT.

This clone has more than one count but fewer than ten. The TCRdb record carries a much larger clone's protein, which differs from this DNA's translation at residue 18; a read error is the likely cause, and the protein listed here is the DNA translation. The CDR3 region is CALGEVPTGPLWGSPYTNKLIF. DNA for the CDR3: TGTGCTCTTGGGGAAGTCCCTACAGGACCCCTCTGGGGGTCTCCGTACACCAATAAACTCATCTTT. This chain links TRDV1 with TRDJ1; 7 nucleotides align to TRDD3. The J gene was not available in TCRdb and was assigned here by matching the DNA to germline segments. In germline, CDR1 is TSWWSYY, CDR2 QGS. This CDR3 has 22 amino acids.

This clone was picked up many times. A read error likely explains why the TCRdb protein, taken from a much larger clone, differs from this DNA's translation at residue 8; the protein shown is translated from the DNA. This chain connects TRDV2 to TRDJ2; perhaps TRDD3 as D (6 bases). Assignment of the J gene here rests on matching the DNA to germline, because TCRdb gives none. The germline gives CDR1 GEAIGNYY, CDR2 EKD. Trimming took off 0 bases at V and 7 bases at J, with 8 bases between the two ends. CDR3 length: 13 residues. CDR3 nucleotides: TGTGCCTGTGACACCTGGGGGGTAGCACAACTCTTCTTT. It yields the protein CACDTWGVAQLFF.

Of note for this clone: The protein recorded in TCRdb matches a much larger clone and deviates from this DNA's translation at residue 5, suggesting a read error; the protein here is obtained by translating the DNA. The V and J genes are TRDV1 and TRDJ1, with D perhaps TRDD3 (7 bases). Trimming shortened V by 3 bases and J by 6 bases, and 35 bases separated the two germline ends. Germline values: CDR1 TSWWSYY, CDR2 QGS. CDR3 length equals 21 residues. The CDR3 DNA reads TGTGCTCTTGGGGAGGATGTTCCTATCCCGTCAAATTATCGGGGGATTCATAAACTCATCTTT. Its protein is CALGEDVPIPSNYRGIHKLIF.

The table lists this clone with many counts. TCRdb's protein, taken from a much larger clone, differs from this DNA's translation at residue 4, likely owing to a read error; the protein displayed comes from the DNA. The J gene is TRDJ1, the V gene TRDV2; TRDD3 agrees at 8 bases. This CDR3 contains 18 residues. J gave up 5 bases and V 5 bases, and 21 bases lay outside the gene matches. The germline V gene encodes CDR1 GEAIGNYY and CDR2 EKD. The CDR3 nucleotides read TGTGCCTGTGGAGGGATACGCGAAGGGAAAGCATCCCCAGATAAACTCATCTTT. Translated: CACGGIREGKASPDKLIF.

Of note for this clone: TCRdb records a much larger clone's protein for this DNA, with a difference at residue 20 that likely arises from a read error; the protein given is the translation of the DNA. The J gene is uncalled and the V gene is TRDV2; the table names TRDD3, a call not compared with the DNA. From germline, CDR1 is GEAIGNYY and CDR2 EKD. The CDR3 is 22 residues long. In DNA form, the CDR3 reads TGTGCCTGTTGGCATCCTACGTCTTCTAGGTCTACTGGGGGATATTTTACCGATAAACCCATCTTT. It codes for CACWHPTSSRSTGGYFTDKPIF.

This clone came up a few times. For this DNA, TCRdb reports the protein of a much larger clone, which diverges at residue 3, most likely from a read error; the protein presented here is translated directly from the DNA. The chain carries TRDV2 and TRDJ1; the match to TRDD3 covers 12 bases. The J gene is absent in TCRdb and was assigned here via DNA matching to germline. The CDR3 is 20 amino acids. Per germline, CDR1 GEAIGNYY and CDR2 EKD. CDR3 amino acids: CAYDTLTGGYPDRMTDKLIF. DNA of the CDR3: TGTGCCTATGACACCCTTACTGGGGGATACCCCGACAGAATGACCGATAAACTCATCTTT.

This clone was seen more than once but under ten times. TCRdb has a much larger clone's protein, which differs at residue 14 from the translation of this DNA, likely because of a read error; what is shown is the protein translated from the DNA. CDR3 nucleotide sequence: TGTGCTCTTGGGGAAGTGTTATCCGTGAGGGGATACCAGAGACTTAAACTCATCTTT. Its protein is CALGEVLSVRGYQRLKLIF. This sequence joins TRDV1 and TRDJ1, with 8 nucleotides matching TRDD3. The J gene comes from matching the DNA to germline here; TCRdb lacks it. Germline V lookup: CDR1 TSWWSYY, CDR2 QGS. Germline trimming cut 2 bases from V and 7 bases from J; bases unmatched to any gene: 21. This CDR3 has 19 amino acids.

In its sample, this clone was seen many times. A read error may explain this, as a much larger clone is one base away. The same CDR3 can be traced to other DNA sequences in this sample. V and J are TRDV2 and TRDJ4, with TRDD3 identical over 12 bases. Germline values: CDR1 GEAIGNYY, CDR2 EKD. The CDR3 is made up of 16 amino acids. CDR3 nucleotide sequence: TGTGCCTGTGACACCGTGGCTGGGGGATACGCTAGACCCCTGATCTTC. It yields the protein CACDTVAGGYARPLIF.

With respect to this clone: A far more abundant clone sits one base away, making this likely a read error. Other DNA sequences of this sample code for an identical CDR3. The chain uses TRDV2 and TRDJ3; 9 nucleotides agree with TRDD3. TCRdb records no J gene; here it was assigned by comparing the DNA to germline. The CDR3 covers 19 residues. Germline V lookup: CDR1 GEAIGNYY, CDR2 EKD. This CDR3 is CACDTADWGSSWDTRQMFF. In nucleotides, the CDR3 is TGTGCCTGTGACACCGCGGACTGGGGGAGCTCCTGGGACACCCGGCAGATGTTTTTC.

This clone was seen many times. The chain employs TRDV1 and TRDJ1; D uncertain. The CDR3 consists of 18 residues. V was shortened by 4 bases and J by 0 bases, with 21 bases between the two germline ends. Germline V gene lookup returns CDR1 TSWWSYY and CDR2 QGS. The CDR3 sequence is CALGATGPQDTYTDKLIF. In DNA form, the CDR3 reads TGTGCTCTTGGGGCCACCGGTCCCCAAGACACGTACACCGATAAACTCATCTTT.

This clone turned up a few times. The TCRdb protein, from a much larger clone, departs from this DNA's translation at residue 11, likely by read error; the protein shown derives from the DNA. This chain links TRDV1 with TRDJ1; D may be TRDD2 or TRDD3 (6 bases each). TCRdb records no J gene; here it was assigned by comparing the DNA to germline. The V end lost 0 bases, the J end lost 6 bases, and 32 bases lay between the germline ends. In germline, CDR1 is TSWWSYY, CDR2 QGS. The CDR3 spans 21 residues. DNA of the CDR3: TGTGCTCTTGGGGAACTACTCCTACGTGGCTATGGGGGCCTCTCCCCCCATAAACTCATCTTT. It translates to CALGELLLRGYGGLSPHKLIF.

About this clone itself: The amino acid sequence in TCRdb belongs to a much larger clone and departs from this DNA's translation at residue 15, likely a sequencing read error; the sequence shown is translated from the DNA. The chain links TRDV1 to TRDJ1; D is perhaps TRDD3 (5 bases). The J gene, missing from TCRdb, was assigned here through DNA to germline matching. The CDR3 is made up of 19 amino acids. Germline V lookup: CDR1 TSWWSYY, CDR2 QGS. CDR3 sequence (DNA): TGTGCTCTTGGGGAACCCCCCCTGCTGCGCGACAGATACACCGGTAAACTCATCTTT. The encoded protein is CALGEPPLLRDRYTGKLIF.

Note on this clone: A far larger clone is off by one base, so a read error is likely. The sample has other DNA sequences that encode this CDR3 too. This sequence joins TRDV2 and TRDJ1; D might be TRDD3 (5 bases). TCRdb leaves out the J gene; it was filled in here by matching the DNA to germline. This CDR3 comprises 16 residues. V lost 6 bases to trimming and J lost 1 base, with 20 bases between them. Germline-derived CDR1 and CDR2 are GEAIGNYY and EKD. CDR3: CACHTVTISGTDKLIF. The DNA for the CDR3 is TGTGCCTGTCATACGGTCACCATCTCTGGCACCGATAAACTCATCTTT.

Comments on this clone: The mismatch at residue 12 between this DNA's translation and the TCRdb protein of a much larger clone likely reflects a read error; the protein shown is translated from the DNA. The genes are TRDV2 and TRDJ1; tentative D call: TRDD3 (5 bases). Matching the DNA to germline supplied the J gene, which TCRdb does not give. V was cut by 0 bases and J by 1 base, with 20 bases left in between. Germline V gene lookup returns CDR1 GEAIGNYY and CDR2 EKD. CDR3 length: 18 amino acids. This chain's CDR3 is CACDTVDRTGECTDKLIF. Written as DNA, the CDR3 is TGTGCCTGTGACACCGTCGATCGAACAGGGGAGTGCACCGATAAACTCATCTTT.

There are a few counts of this clone. The protein in TCRdb stems from a much larger clone and differs at residue 8 from this DNA's translation, likely a read error; here the protein is translated from the DNA. The gene calls are TRDV2 and TRDJ1; unclear D gene. The germline V gene has CDR1 GEAIGNYY and CDR2 EKD. V was cut by 0 bases and J by 2 bases, with 9 bases left in between. There are 14 residues in the CDR3. The CDR3 DNA follows: TGTGCCTGTGACACCGGTACCTGGACCGATAAACTCATCTTT. Translating it yields CACDTGTWTDKLIF.

This clone was detected only a few times. Translating this DNA gives a protein that differs at residue 4 from the TCRdb one, which belongs to a much larger clone; a read error is likely, and the protein shown is this translation. V gene TRDV3 combines with J gene TRDJ1; 7 nucleotides agree with TRDD3. V lost 1 base to trimming and J lost 5 bases; unmatched junction nucleotides: 16. The germline CDR1 and CDR2 sequences are TVYSNPD and GDNSRS (reference sequence). CDR3 length: 16 residues. DNA for the CDR3: TGTGCCTTTACAACTACGGTTGCTGGGGGGTCAGATAAACTCATCTTT. It encodes CAFTTTVAGGSDKLIF.